What follows is one TCR beta chain and its context. As yet, its antigen is unknown. The data stem from a study of CXCR3-negative and CXCR3-positive naive CD8 T cells. TRB cDNA was prepared as libraries by UMI-labeled 5' RACE. TCRdb processed the 5' RACE reads again and assigns one entry to each CDR3 protein, with no DNA. The listing records tens of thousands of distinct CDR3 sequences. Study-wide points: The study found CXCR3 expression partially decreased after cryopreservation and ran most assays on fresh PBMCs. The study found more hydrophobic TRB CDR3s in CXCR3-positive naive cells than in CXCR3-negative naive cells.

The CDR3 sequence is 12 residues long. Looked up from germline, CDR1 is LGHNT and CDR2 is FRNRAP. Sequenced: naive CXCR3+ CD8+ T cells from blood. The subset was: CD45RO-CCR7+CD27+CD95- naive CD8+ T cells expressing CXCR3 (TNR3+). The source of this sequence is a human donor in good health. Some clones in this sample may be carry-over from other donors' samples. The J gene is TRBJ1-1, the V gene TRBV12-5. This CDR3 reads CASGSTEIEAFF.